This TCR beta chain appears in the sequencing data of a study of cytotoxic CD8 clonotypes in ibrutinib-treated CLL. As for the study in general: Response samples were taken after a median about twelve months of treatment, range 6 to 36. Averaging across samples gave approximately 260,000 productive templates and roughly 87,000 productive rearrangements.

Sequencing sought depths of 1 in 200,000 to 1 in 1 million T cells. Measured with immunoSEQ multiplex PCR; TCRdb has only the in-frame clones, and not every one. The sample consists of 190,000 or so clones, 72% of them appearing once. The material sequenced was PBMCs, taken after 24 months of ibrutinib treatment. This receptor was taken from a human donor with chronic lymphocytic leukemia.

The CDR3: CASSLFLGTSGRAGNEQFF. Here the CDR3 DNA reads TGTGCCAGCAGTTTATTTCTTGGGACTAGCGGGAGGGCCGGTAATGAGCAGTTCTTC. V and J are TRBV28 and TRBJ2-1; TRBD2 agrees at 16 bases. The CDR3 spans 19 residues. V was clipped by 1 base and J by 7 bases; unmatched bases: 10. Germline V lookup: CDR1 MDHEN, CDR2 SYDVKM.